The clone carrying this TCR beta chain occurred many times. Its antigen is as yet unknown. Here immunoSEQ multiplex PCR was the method, and the copy in TCRdb shows in-frame clones only, minus some. The sample holds under 150,000 clones, around 91% seen once. The source of the sample is a study of T cell responses to AZD1222 COVID-19 vaccine. Study results and limitations: Possibly, clonal diversity was underestimated; donors were largely white British and included more females. No repertoire was sampled before or during the peak T cell response, only after it.

Germline V gene lookup returns CDR1 MDHEN and CDR2 SYDVKM. This CDR3 region has 11 residues. Trimming shortened V by 9 bases and J by 5 bases, and 8 bases separated the two germline ends. The source is an adult who received the AZD1222 COVID-19 vaccine. The starting material was peripheral blood, obtained 28 days after the second AZD1222 dose. The rearrangement uses TRBV28 and TRBJ2-1; no firm D call. In DNA form, the CDR3 reads TGTGCCAGTCAGTCTAACAATGAGCAGTTCTTC. Translating it yields CASQSNNEQFF.